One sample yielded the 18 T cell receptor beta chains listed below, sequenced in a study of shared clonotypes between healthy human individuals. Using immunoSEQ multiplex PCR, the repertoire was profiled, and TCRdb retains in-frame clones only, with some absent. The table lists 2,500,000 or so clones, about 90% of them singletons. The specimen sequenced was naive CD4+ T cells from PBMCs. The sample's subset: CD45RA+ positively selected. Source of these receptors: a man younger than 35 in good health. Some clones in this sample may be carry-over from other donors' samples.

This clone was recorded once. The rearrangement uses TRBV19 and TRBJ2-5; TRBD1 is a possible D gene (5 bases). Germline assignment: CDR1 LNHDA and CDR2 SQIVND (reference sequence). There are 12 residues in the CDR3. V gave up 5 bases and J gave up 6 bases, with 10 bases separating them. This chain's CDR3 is CASSLQGQTQYF. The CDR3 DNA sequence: TGTGCCAGTAGTCTCCAGGGCCAGACCCAGTACTTC.

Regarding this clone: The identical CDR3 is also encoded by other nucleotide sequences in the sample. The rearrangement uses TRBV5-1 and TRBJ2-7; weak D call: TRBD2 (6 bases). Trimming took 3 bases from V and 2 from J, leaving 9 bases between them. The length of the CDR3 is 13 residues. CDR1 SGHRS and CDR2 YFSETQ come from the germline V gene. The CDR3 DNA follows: TGCGCCAGCAGCTCTGGAGGGACCTACGAGCAGTACTTC. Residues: CASSSGGTYEQYF.

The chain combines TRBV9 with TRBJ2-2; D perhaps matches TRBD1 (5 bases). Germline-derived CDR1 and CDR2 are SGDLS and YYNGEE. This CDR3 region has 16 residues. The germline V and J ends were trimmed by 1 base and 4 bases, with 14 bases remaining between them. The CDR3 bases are TGTGCCAGCAGCGTAACTTCAGGGCTTGGCACCGGGGAGCTGTTTTTT. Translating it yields CASSVTSGLGTGELFF.

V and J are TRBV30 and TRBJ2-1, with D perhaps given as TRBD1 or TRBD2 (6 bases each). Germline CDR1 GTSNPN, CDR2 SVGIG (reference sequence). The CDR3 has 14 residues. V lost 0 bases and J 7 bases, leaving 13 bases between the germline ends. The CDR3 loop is CAWSVGGGLNEQFF. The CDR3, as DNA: TGTGCCTGGAGTGTGGGGGGCGGGTTGAATGAGCAGTTCTTC.

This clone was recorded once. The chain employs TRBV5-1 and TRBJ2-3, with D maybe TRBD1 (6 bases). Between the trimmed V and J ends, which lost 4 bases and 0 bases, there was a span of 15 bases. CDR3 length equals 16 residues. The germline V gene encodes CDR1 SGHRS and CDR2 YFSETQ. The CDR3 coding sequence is TGCGCCAGCAGCCTGGCGGGCAGGGGAAGCACAGATACGCAGTATTTT. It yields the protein CASSLAGRGSTDTQYF.

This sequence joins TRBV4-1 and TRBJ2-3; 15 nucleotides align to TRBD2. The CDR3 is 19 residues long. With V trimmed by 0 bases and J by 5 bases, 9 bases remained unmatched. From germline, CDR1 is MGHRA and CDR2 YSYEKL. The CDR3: CASSQEGTSGRPRVDTQYF. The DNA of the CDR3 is TGCGCCAGCAGCCAAGAGGGGACTAGCGGGAGGCCTAGGGTAGATACGCAGTATTTT.

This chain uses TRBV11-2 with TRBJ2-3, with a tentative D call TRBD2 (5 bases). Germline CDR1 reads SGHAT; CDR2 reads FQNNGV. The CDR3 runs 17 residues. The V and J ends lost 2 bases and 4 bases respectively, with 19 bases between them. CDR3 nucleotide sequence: TGTGCCAGCAGCTTATTTGCTGGCGGAGGTCGCGCAGATACGCAGTATTTT. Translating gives CASSLFAGGGRADTQYF.

CDR3 region: CASSGATKETQYF. CDR3 nucleotides: TGTGCCAGCAGTGGGGCTACGAAAGAGACCCAGTACTTC. The chain is built from TRBV11-2 and TRBJ2-5, with D perhaps TRBD1 (5 bases). CDR3 length: 13 residues. V dropped 6 bases and J dropped 3 bases, with 11 bases sitting between them. In germline, CDR1 is SGHAT, CDR2 FQNNGV.

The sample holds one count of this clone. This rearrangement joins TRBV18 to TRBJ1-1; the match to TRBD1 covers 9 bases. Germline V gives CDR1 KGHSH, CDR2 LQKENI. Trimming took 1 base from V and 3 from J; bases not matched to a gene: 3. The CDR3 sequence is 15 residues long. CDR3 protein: CASSPLQGAYTEAFF. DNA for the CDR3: TGTGCCAGCTCACCACTACAGGGGGCCTACACTGAAGCTTTCTTT.

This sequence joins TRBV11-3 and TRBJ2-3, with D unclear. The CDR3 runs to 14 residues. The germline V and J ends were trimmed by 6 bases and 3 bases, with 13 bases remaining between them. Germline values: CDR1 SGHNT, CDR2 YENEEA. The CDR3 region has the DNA TGTGCCAGCAGTTTATCTCCGGTAACAGATACGCAGTATTTT. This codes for CASSLSPVTDTQYF.

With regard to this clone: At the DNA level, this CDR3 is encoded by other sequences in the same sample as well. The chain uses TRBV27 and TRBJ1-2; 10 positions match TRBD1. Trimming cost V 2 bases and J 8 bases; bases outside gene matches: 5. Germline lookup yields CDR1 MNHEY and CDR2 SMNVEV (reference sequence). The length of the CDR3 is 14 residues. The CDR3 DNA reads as TGTGCCAGCAGTTTAGGGGGACAGGGGAGCGGCTACACCTTC. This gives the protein CASSLGGQGSGYTF.

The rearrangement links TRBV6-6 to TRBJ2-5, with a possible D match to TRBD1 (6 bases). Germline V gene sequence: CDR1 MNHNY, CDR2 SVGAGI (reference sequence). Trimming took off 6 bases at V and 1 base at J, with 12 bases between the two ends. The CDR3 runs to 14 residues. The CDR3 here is CASSGGTIQETQYF. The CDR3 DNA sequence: TGTGCCAGCAGCGGTGGGACAATCCAAGAGACCCAGTACTTC.

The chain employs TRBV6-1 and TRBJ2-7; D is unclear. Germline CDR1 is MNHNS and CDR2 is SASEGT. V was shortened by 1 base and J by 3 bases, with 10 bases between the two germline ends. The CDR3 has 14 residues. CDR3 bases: TGTGCCAGCAGTGAAGTAGGAGAAAGCTACGAGCAGTACTTC. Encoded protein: CASSEVGESYEQYF.

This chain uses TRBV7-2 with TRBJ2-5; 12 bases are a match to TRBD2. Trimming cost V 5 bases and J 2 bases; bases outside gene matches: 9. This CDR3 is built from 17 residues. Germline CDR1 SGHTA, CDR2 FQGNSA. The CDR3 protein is CASSITGLAGPQETQYF. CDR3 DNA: TGTGCCAGCAGCATCACGGGACTAGCGGGTCCTCAAGAGACCCAGTACTTC.

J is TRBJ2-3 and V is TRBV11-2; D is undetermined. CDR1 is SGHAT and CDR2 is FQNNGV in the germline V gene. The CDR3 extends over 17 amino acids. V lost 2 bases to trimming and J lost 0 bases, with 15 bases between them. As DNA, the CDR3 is TGTGCCAGCAGCTTATTTTTGGGGTGGGATAGCACAGATACGCAGTATTTT. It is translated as CASSLFLGWDSTDTQYF.

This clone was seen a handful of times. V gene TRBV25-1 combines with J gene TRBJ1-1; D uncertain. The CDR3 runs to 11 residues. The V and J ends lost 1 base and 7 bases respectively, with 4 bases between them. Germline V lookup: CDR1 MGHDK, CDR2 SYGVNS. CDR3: CASSEWDEAFF. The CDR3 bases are TGTGCCAGCAGTGAATGGGATGAAGCTTTCTTT.

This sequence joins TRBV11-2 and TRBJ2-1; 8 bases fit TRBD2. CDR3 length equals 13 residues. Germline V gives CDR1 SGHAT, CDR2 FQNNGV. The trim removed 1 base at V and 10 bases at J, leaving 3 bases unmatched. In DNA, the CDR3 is TGTGCCAGCAGCTTAGGAGGGACTAGGGAGCAGTTCTTC. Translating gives CASSLGGTREQFF.

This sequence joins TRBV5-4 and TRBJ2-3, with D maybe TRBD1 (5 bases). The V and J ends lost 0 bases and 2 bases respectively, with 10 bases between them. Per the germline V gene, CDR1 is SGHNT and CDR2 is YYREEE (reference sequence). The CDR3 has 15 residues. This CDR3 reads CASSLEADTTDTQYF. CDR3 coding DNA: TGTGCCAGCAGCTTGGAGGCGGACACCACAGATACGCAGTATTTT.